The sequence of this T cell receptor beta chain was determined in a study of blood T cell repertoires in COVID-19. The germline CDR1 and CDR2 sequences are SGHRS and YFSETQ. The CDR3 length is 16 residues. V gave up 1 base and J gave up 5 bases, with 15 bases separating them. Clones were read by immunoSEQ multiplex PCR, and TCRdb kept only the in-frame ones, dropping some. The table has a few hundred thousand clones, around 87% seen once. This clonotype was obtained from a woman in her fifties or sixties who had recovered from COVID-19. Sequences were obtained from peripheral blood. V gene TRBV5-1 combines with J gene TRBJ1-4; no firm D call. The DNA for the CDR3 is TGCGCCAGCAGCTTGTTAGAGGCCCAGCGGAATGAAAAACTGTTTTTT. Protein sequence: CASSLLEAQRNEKLFF.